What follows are 23 T cell receptor beta chains derived from one specimen sequenced in a study of blood T cell repertoires in COVID-19. The data were produced by immunoSEQ multiplex PCR, yet TCRdb's version contains in-frame clones alone and is incomplete. The sample includes about 160,000 clones, roughly 84% of them seen just once. Sequencing was done on a sample of peripheral blood. The receptors were gathered from a woman between 50 and 59 years old with COVID-19, enrolled during active disease.

The chain is built from TRBV10-3 and TRBJ2-1; 10 bases line up with TRBD2. Germline CDR1 and CDR2: ENHRY and SYGVKD. J was trimmed by 4 bases and V by 3 bases; bases with no gene match: 9. The CDR3 extends over 17 amino acids. Here the CDR3 reads CAISDPLAGAFYNEQFF. The CDR3 region has the DNA TGTGCCATCAGTGACCCCCTAGCGGGGGCCTTTTACAATGAGCAGTTCTTC.

The chain uses TRBV5-1 and TRBJ1-1; 9 bases agree with TRBD1. The ends lost 4 bases at V and 3 bases at J; junction bases unmatched: 7. The CDR3 loop spans 15 amino acids. CDR1 is SGHRS, CDR2 YFSETQ, per germline. In DNA, the CDR3 is TGCGCCAGCAGCCCGGGACAGGGTTTGGACACTGAAGCTTTCTTT. Its protein is CASSPGQGLDTEAFF.

This clone came up once. The genes are TRBV19 and TRBJ1-2; possible D gene TRBD1, 6 bases. This CDR3 contains 13 residues. Germline values: CDR1 LNHDA, CDR2 SQIVND (reference sequence). V was trimmed by 7 bases and J by 7 bases, leaving 16 bases between them. The CDR3 DNA reads as TGTGCCAGTAACGACGGAAGGGGGGGTGGCTACACCTTC. Amino acids: CASNDGRGGGYTF.

The chain combines TRBV5-6 with TRBJ1-5, with TRBD1 matching over 10 bases. With 0 bases clipped from V and 7 bases from J, the junction kept 4 bases outside the gene matches. This CDR3 spans 15 amino acids. The germline V gene encodes CDR1 SGHDT and CDR2 YYEEEE. CDR3: CASSLGGQGRQPQHF. CDR3 in DNA: TGTGCCAGCAGCTTGGGGGGACAGGGGAGGCAGCCCCAGCATTTT.

The chain employs TRBV5-1 and TRBJ2-2; 11 nucleotides match TRBD2. The CDR3 is 16 residues long. CDR1 is SGHRS, CDR2 YFSETQ, per germline. V shed 4 bases and J 4 bases; nucleotides not matched to a gene: 6. DNA for the CDR3: TGCGCCAGCAGCGGTACTAGCGGGGGCCGCACCGGGGAGCTGTTTTTT. This codes for CASSGTSGGRTGELFF.

A few counts support this clone. This sequence joins TRBV6-2 or TRBV6-3 and TRBJ1-4, with a tentative D call TRBD1 (5 bases). CDR1 MNHEY and CDR2 SVGEGT come from the germline V gene. V was trimmed by 2 bases and J by 10 bases, leaving 14 bases between them. The CDR3 loop spans 14 amino acids. The CDR3 region is CASSYAIRGRKLFF. CDR3 bases: TGTGCCAGCAGTTACGCGATAAGGGGCCGAAAACTGTTTTTT.

The chain couples TRBV6-5 to TRBJ2-5, with D possibly TRBD2 on 5 matching bases. V lost 6 bases and J lost 9, with 14 bases in between. The CDR3 covers 12 residues. Germline CDR1 reads MNHEY; CDR2 reads SVGAGI. The CDR3 sequence is CASSLPLGAQYF. Here the CDR3 DNA reads TGTGCCAGCAGCCTGCCGCTCGGGGCCCAGTACTTC.

This chain connects TRBV18 to TRBJ1-4, with TRBD1 identical over 8 bases. The junction had 5 bases not matched to a gene; V was cut back by 3 bases and J by 5 bases. The CDR3 is 15 residues long. The germline CDR1 and CDR2 sequences are KGHSH and LQKENI. The DNA of the CDR3 is TGTGCCAGCTCACCCCCGGGACAGGAGAATGAAAAACTGTTTTTT. This translates into CASSPPGQENEKLFF.

The rearrangement links TRBV6-5 to TRBJ1-6; the D gene is possibly TRBD1 (5 bases). Germline CDR1 is MNHEY and CDR2 is SVGAGI. The ends were cut back, 5 bases at V and 5 bases at J, with 13 bases in the middle. This CDR3 spans 15 amino acids. The CDR3, as DNA: TGTGCCAGCAGTCCCTTCGACAGAAATAATTCACCCCTCCACTTT. Translated: CASSPFDRNNSPLHF.

The chain employs TRBV7-2 and TRBJ1-4, with 8 bases matching TRBD1. CDR3 length: 14 amino acids. Germline lookup yields CDR1 SGHTA and CDR2 FQGNSA. Trimming removed 5 bases from V and 7 bases from J; junction bases left unmatched: 6. CDR3 region: CASSPDRGGEKLFF. CDR3 DNA: TGTGCCAGCAGCCCTGACAGGGGAGGTGAAAAACTGTTTTTT. Based on the CDR3 plus reference TRBV7-2 and TRBJ1-4, the full variable domain is GAGVSQSPSNKVTEKGKDVELRCDPISGHTALYWYRQSLGQGLEFLIYFQGNSAPDKSGLPSDRFSAERTGGSVSTLTIQRTQQEDSAVYLCASSPDRGGEKLFFGSGTQLSVL.

A single count supports this clone. The V gene is TRBV25-1, the J gene TRBJ1-2; perhaps TRBD1 as D (6 bases). The CDR3 contains 12 residues. Per germline, CDR1 MGHDK and CDR2 SYGVNS. Trimming pared 4 bases from V and 7 bases from J, leaving 10 bases between. CDR3 bases: TGTGCCAGCAGTGTTCACAGGGTTGGCTACACCTTC. As protein: CASSVHRVGYTF.

The V and J genes are TRBV28 and TRBJ1-5, with 7 bases fitting TRBD1. The V and J ends lost 7 bases and 6 bases, in that order; junction bases with no gene match: 6. Germline values: CDR1 MDHEN, CDR2 SYDVKM. This CDR3 has 13 amino acids. The CDR3 is CASTRGQRQPQHF. The CDR3 nucleotides read TGTGCCAGCACACGGGGACAGCGTCAGCCCCAGCATTTT.

The chain combines TRBV18 with TRBJ2-3; 7 bases are a match to TRBD2. The CDR3 is 15 residues long. Germline CDR1 KGHSH, CDR2 LQKENI. V was clipped by 2 bases and J by 5 bases; unmatched bases: 7. CDR3 amino acids: CASSPIGTIGDTQYF. DNA of the CDR3: TGTGCCAGCTCACCAATAGGGACTATAGGAGATACGCAGTATTTT.

V usage is TRBV7-2 and J usage is TRBJ2-7; tentatively, D is TRBD1 (6 bases). The germline V gene has CDR1 SGHTA and CDR2 FQGNSA. The CDR3 has 13 amino acids. V was pared by 8 bases and J by 1 base, with 12 bases between. DNA for the CDR3: TGTGCCAGCCAACAGGGACCGTCCTACGAGCAGTACTTC. As protein: CASQQGPSYEQYF.

The chain has TRBV18 and TRBJ2-1; D not resolved. Deletions cut 5 bases from V and 6 bases from J, with 11 bases between. Germline CDR1 KGHSH, CDR2 LQKENI. The CDR3 contains 13 residues. CDR3 region: CASSAPSGNEQFF. CDR3 DNA: TGTGCCAGCTCAGCTCCCTCGGGCAATGAGCAGTTCTTC.

J is TRBJ1-1 and V is TRBV9, with D uncertain. Deletions cut 5 bases from V and 5 bases from J, with 7 bases between. CDR3 length: 11 residues. Looked up from germline, CDR1 is SGDLS and CDR2 is YYNGEE. The CDR3 loop is CASRDGTEAFF. The CDR3 nucleotides are TGTGCCAGCAGAGACGGGACTGAAGCTTTCTTT.

The J gene is TRBJ1-1, the V gene TRBV19; D not certain. V was shortened by 4 bases and J by 0 bases, with 6 bases between the two germline ends. The germline CDR1 and CDR2 sequences are LNHDA and SQIVND (reference sequence). This CDR3 is built from 13 residues. CDR3 coding DNA: TGTGCCAGTAGTACTCAGGTGAACACTGAAGCTTTCTTT. Protein product: CASSTQVNTEAFF.

The V and J genes are TRBV28 and TRBJ1-4; D not certain. Germline CDR1 reads MDHEN; CDR2 reads SYDVKM. Trimming shortened V by 6 bases and J by 3 bases, and 11 bases separated the two germline ends. The CDR3 has 14 residues. This CDR3 is CASRNIPANEKLFF. The CDR3 DNA reads TGTGCCAGCAGGAACATCCCAGCTAATGAAAAACTGTTTTTT.

This clone is a singleton in its sample. V gene TRBV6-2 or TRBV6-3 combines with J gene TRBJ2-2, with 7 bases aligning to TRBD1. V lost 2 bases to trimming and J lost 5 bases; unmatched junction nucleotides: 5. Per germline, CDR1 MNHEY and CDR2 SVGEGT. There are 15 residues in the CDR3. This chain's CDR3 is CASSYGSTGTGELFF. DNA for the CDR3: TGTGCCAGCAGTTACGGGTCGACAGGGACCGGGGAGCTGTTTTTT.

The rearrangement uses TRBV19 and TRBJ2-5; maybe TRBD1 (6 bases). Trimming shortened V by 3 bases and J by 2 bases, and 13 bases separated the two germline ends. The CDR3 is 15 amino acids. The V gene's germline CDR1 is LNHDA and CDR2 SQIVND (reference sequence). CDR3 DNA: TGTGCCAGTAGTATCCAGGGACACCGACAAGAGACCCAGTACTTC. The encoded protein is CASSIQGHRQETQYF.

The V and J genes are TRBV5-1 and TRBJ2-7, with D perhaps matching TRBD1 (5 bases). The germline CDR1 and CDR2 sequences are SGHRS and YFSETQ. The CDR3 totals 13 residues. The V end lost 5 bases, the J end lost 2 bases, and 11 bases lay between the germline ends. The CDR3 bases are TGCGCCAGCAGAAATACAGGAACCTACGAGCAGTACTTC. As protein: CASRNTGTYEQYF.

This chain connects TRBV4-2 to TRBJ1-4, with 9 nucleotides matching TRBD1. Trimming removed 0 bases from V and 4 bases from J; junction bases left unmatched: 9. The CDR3 runs 18 residues. Germline V gene lookup returns CDR1 LGHNA and CDR2 YNFKEQ. In DNA form, the CDR3 reads TGTGCCAGCAGCCAAGATACGGGGACAGGGTATGATAATGAAAAACTGTTTTTT. Its protein is CASSQDTGTGYDNEKLFF.

This clone has a single count. This rearrangement joins TRBV2 to TRBJ2-3, with D hard to call. Germline V lookup: CDR1 SNHLY, CDR2 FYNNEI. CDR3 size: 14 residues. Trimming left V 4 bases short and J 2 bases short, with 10 bases between. CDR3 region: CASSADFITDTQYF. CDR3 DNA: TGTGCCAGCAGTGCTGACTTCATCACAGATACGCAGTATTTT.